This TCR beta chain was sequenced in a study of T cell responses to AZD1222 COVID-19 vaccine. The data were produced by immunoSEQ multiplex PCR, yet TCRdb's version contains in-frame clones alone and is incomplete. The table records 95,000 to 100,000 clones, about 86% of them present only once. Study-wide results and caveats: Epitopes outside B.1.351 and B.1.1.7 mutated regions reportedly drew nearly half of spike TCRs. Donors were chiefly white British, with a greater number of females, and clonal diversity was perhaps underestimated.

For this clone: Its antigen is still unknown.

The CDR3 sequence is 19 residues long. Per the germline V gene, CDR1 is SGHVS and CDR2 is FNYEAQ. V gave up 2 bases and J gave up 4 bases; unmatched junction bases: 16. V usage is TRBV7-6 and J usage is TRBJ1-3, with TRBD1 matching over 8 bases. Here the sequenced sample was peripheral blood, taken on day 0 of AZD1222 vaccination. The clonotype originates from an adult in good health. The CDR3, as DNA: TGTGCCAGCAGCTTACCAGTTACAGGGGGGACCGCAGGAGGAAACACCATATATTTT. Protein sequence: CASSLPVTGGTAGGNTIYF.